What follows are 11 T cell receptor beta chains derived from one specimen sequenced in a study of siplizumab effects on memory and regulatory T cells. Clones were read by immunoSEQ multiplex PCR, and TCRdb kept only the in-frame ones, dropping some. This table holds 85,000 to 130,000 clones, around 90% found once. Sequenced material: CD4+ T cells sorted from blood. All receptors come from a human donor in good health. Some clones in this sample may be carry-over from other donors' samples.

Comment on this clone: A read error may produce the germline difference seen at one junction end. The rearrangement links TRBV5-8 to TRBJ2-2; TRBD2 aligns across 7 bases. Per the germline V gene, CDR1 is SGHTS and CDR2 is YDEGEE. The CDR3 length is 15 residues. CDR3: CASSLAGENTGELFF. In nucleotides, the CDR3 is TGTGCCAGCAGTTTGGCGGGAGAGAACACCGGGGAGCTGTTTTTT.

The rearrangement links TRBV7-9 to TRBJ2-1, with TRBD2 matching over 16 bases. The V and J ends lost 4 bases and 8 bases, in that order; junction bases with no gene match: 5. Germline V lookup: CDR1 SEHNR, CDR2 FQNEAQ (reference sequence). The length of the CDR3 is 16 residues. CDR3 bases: TGTGCCAGCAGCTCCGGGACTAGCGGGAGGGCCTATGAGCAGTTCTTC. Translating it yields CASSSGTSGRAYEQFF.

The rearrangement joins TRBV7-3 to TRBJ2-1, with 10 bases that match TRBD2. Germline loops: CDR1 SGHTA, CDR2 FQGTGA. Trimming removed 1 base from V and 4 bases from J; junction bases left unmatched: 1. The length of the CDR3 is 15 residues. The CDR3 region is CASSLKLAGYNEQFF. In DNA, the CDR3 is TGTGCCAGCAGCTTAAAACTAGCGGGATACAATGAGCAGTTCTTC.

In nucleotides, the CDR3 is TGTGCCAGTCTTAGAGGGGGGGCGTCTGGAAACACCATATATTTT. Translating gives CASLRGGASGNTIYF. The chain carries TRBV28 and TRBJ1-3; possibly TRBD1 for D (6 bases). V was pared by 9 bases and J by 1 base, with 16 bases between. This CDR3 comprises 15 residues. Per the germline V gene, CDR1 is MDHEN and CDR2 is SYDVKM. The entire variable domain, with the rest obtained from reference TRBV28 and TRBJ1-3, is as follows: DVKVTQSSRYLVKRTGEKVFLECVQDMDHENMFWYRQDPGLGLRLIYFSYDVKMKEKGDIPEGYSVSREKKERFSLILESASTNQTSMYLCASLRGGASGNTIYFGEGSWLTVV.

The CDR3 nucleotides read TGTGCCAGCAGTTCGACAGCCGTCTCCTACAATGAGCAGTTCTTC. This gives the protein CASSSTAVSYNEQFF. The V gene is TRBV6-6, the J gene TRBJ2-1; a possible D gene is TRBD1 (5 bases). The CDR3 contains 15 residues. CDR1 is MNHNY and CDR2 is SVGAGI in the germline V gene (reference sequence). Trimming removed 4 bases at V and 0 bases at J, with 10 bases between.

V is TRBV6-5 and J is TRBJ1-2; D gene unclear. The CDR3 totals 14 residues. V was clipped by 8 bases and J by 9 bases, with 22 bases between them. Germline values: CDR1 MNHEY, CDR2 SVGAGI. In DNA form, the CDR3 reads TGTGCCAGCCGCCCAGGAGCAAAAACTATGAGCTACACCTTC. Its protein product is CASRPGAKTMSYTF.

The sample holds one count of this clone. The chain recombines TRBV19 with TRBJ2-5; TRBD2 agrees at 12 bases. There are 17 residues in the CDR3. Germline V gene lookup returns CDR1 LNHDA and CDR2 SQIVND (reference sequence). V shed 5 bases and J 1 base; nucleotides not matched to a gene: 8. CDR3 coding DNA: TGTGCCAGTAGTCCGGGACTAGCGGGTTTGATCCAAGAGACCCAGTACTTC. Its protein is CASSPGLAGLIQETQYF.

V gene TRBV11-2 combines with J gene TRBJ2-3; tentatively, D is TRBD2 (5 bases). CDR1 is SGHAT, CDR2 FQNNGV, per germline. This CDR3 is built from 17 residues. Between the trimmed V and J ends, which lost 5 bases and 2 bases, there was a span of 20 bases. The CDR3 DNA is TGTGCCAGCAGCCAACGAGGGAGTCAACTATACACAGATACGCAGTATTTT. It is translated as CASSQRGSQLYTDTQYF.

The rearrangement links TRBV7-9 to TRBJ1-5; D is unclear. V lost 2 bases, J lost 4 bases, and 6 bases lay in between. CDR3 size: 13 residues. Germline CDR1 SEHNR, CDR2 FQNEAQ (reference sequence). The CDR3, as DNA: TGTGCCAGCAGCTTAAACGAGAATCAGCCCCAGCATTTT. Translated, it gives CASSLNENQPQHF.

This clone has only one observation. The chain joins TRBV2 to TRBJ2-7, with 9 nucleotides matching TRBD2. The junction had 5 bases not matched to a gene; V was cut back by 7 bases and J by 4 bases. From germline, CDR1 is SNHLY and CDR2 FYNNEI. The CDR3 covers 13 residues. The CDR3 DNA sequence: TGTGCCAGCAAGAGGCGGGAGGGTTACGAGCAGTACTTC. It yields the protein CASKRREGYEQYF.

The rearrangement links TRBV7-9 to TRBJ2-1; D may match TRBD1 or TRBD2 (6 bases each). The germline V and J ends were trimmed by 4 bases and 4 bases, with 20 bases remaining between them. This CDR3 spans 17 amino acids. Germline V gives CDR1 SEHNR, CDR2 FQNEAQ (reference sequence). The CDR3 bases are TGTGCCAGCAGCTCAAGGTTTGGACAGCGGGTATACAATGAGCAGTTCTTC. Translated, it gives CASSSRFGQRVYNEQFF. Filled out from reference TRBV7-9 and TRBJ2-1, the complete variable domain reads DTGVSQNPRHKITKRGQNVTFRCDPISEHNRLYWYRQTLGQGPEFLTYFQNEAQLEKSRLLSDRFSAERPKGSFSTLEIQRTEQGDSAMYLCASSSRFGQRVYNEQFFGPGTRLTVL.